This TCR beta chain was identified in a study of cytomegalovirus exposure and HLA in healthy donors. On the study more broadly: As an earlier analysis found, roughly 180 million T cells yielded about 120 million unique TCR beta sequences. Unique TCRs numbering some 93 million, obtained from HLA-typed donors, made up an early data release.

PCR was performed using 60 Vbeta and 13 Jbeta primers. Clones were sequenced by immunoSEQ multiplex PCR, and TCRdb holds only the in-frame ones, with some missing. The table records 130,000 to 150,000 clones, approximately 80% of them present only once. Germline V gene sequence: CDR1 WNHNN, CDR2 SYGVQD (reference sequence). With 0 bases removed from V and 1 base from J, the gap between germline ends came to 11 bases. The CDR3 extends over 16 amino acids. This clone occurred a few times. Its target is unknown. Notes on the study in general: The only immune exposure information that was available was CMV serostatus. Most observed TCR sequences were rare, whereas some public TCRs were detected in many donors.

The sequencing sample was made of PBMCs. This clonotype originated in a woman younger than 30 in good health and CMV-seropositive. The chain carries TRBV10-1 and TRBJ2-3; D ambiguous. The CDR3, as DNA: TGCGCCAGCAGTGAGTCGACCGCTCTAGGCACAGATACGCAGTATTTT. Translating gives CASSESTALGTDTQYF.